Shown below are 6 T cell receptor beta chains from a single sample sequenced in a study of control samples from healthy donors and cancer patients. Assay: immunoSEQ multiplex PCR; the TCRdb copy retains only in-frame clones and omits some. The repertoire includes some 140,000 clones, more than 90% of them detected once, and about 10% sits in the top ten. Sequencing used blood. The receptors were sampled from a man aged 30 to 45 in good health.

CDR3 bases: TGTGCCAGCAGCCGACGGACAGGGGGCCAGTCCTATAATTCACCCCTCCACTTT. It specifies CASSRRTGGQSYNSPLHF. The chain recombines TRBV11-2 with TRBJ1-6; 11 bases fit TRBD1. The J segment lost 1 base and the V segment lost 5 bases, leaving 7 bases of the junction unmatched. This CDR3 is 18 amino acids long. The germline gives CDR1 SGHAT, CDR2 FQNNGV.

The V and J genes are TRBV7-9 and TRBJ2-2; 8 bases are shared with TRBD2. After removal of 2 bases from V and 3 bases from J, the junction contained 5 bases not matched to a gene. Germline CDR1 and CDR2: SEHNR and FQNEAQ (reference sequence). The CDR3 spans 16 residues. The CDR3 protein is CASSLPGLGYTGELFF. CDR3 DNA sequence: TGTGCCAGCAGCTTACCGGGACTAGGTTACACCGGGGAGCTGTTTTTT.

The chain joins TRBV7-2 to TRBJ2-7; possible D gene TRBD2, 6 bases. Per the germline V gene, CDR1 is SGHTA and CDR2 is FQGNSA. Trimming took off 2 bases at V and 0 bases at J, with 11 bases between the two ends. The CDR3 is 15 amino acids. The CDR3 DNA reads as TGTGCCAGCAGCTTATTCGGGACTGACTCCTACGAGCAGTACTTC. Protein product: CASSLFGTDSYEQYF. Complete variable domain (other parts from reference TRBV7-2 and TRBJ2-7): GAGVSQSPSNKVTEKGKDVELRCDPISGHTALYWYRQSLGQGLEFLIYFQGNSAPDKSGLPSDRFSAERTGGSVSTLTIQRTQQEDSAVYLCASSLFGTDSYEQYFGPGTRLTVT.

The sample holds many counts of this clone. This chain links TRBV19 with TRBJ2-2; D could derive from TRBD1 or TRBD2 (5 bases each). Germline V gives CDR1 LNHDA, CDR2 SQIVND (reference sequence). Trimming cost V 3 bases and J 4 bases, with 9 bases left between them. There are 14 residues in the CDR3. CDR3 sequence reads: CASSMRGFTGELFF. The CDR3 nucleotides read TGTGCCAGTAGTATGAGGGGATTCACCGGGGAGCTGTTTTTT.

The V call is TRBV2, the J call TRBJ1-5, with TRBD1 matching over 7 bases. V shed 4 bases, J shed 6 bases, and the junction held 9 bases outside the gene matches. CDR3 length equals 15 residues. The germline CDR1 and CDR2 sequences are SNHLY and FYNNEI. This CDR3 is CASSARKGATQPQHF. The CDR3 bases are TGTGCCAGCAGTGCACGCAAGGGGGCGACTCAGCCCCAGCATTTT. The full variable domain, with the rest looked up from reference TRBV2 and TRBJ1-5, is EPEVTQTPSHQVTQMGQEVILRCVPISNHLYFYWYRQILGQKVEFLVSFYNNEISEKSEIFDDQFSVERPDGSNFTLKIRSTKLEDSAMYFCASSARKGATQPQHFGDGTRLSIL.

Here the CDR3 reads CASRVTGAREQYF. The CDR3 bases are TGTGCCAGCAGGGTGACAGGCGCGCGAGAGCAGTACTTC. The rearrangement links TRBV6-5 to TRBJ2-7; weak D call: TRBD1 (6 bases). The length of the CDR3 is 13 residues. The germline gives CDR1 MNHEY, CDR2 SVGAGI. V lost 6 bases, J lost 7 bases, and 16 bases lay in between.